This T cell receptor (beta chain) was sequenced for a study of blood T cell repertoires in COVID-19. The study assigned cohorts using participant-reported clinical history. Authors' data handling: Researchers report that nucleated cell counts were estimated from reference gene primer amplification. Clones were sequenced by immunoSEQ multiplex PCR, and TCRdb holds only the in-frame ones, with some missing. Clone size and V and J calls were adopted from that table, with D and trimming inferred from the DNA. Of 130,000 or so clones listed, around 84% were seen once; the top ten hold 2% to 3%. Trimming shortened V by 1 base and J by 7 bases, and 10 bases separated the two germline ends. Germline assignment: CDR1 LGHDT and CDR2 YNNKEL (reference sequence). The CDR3 sequence is 13 residues long.

Sample: PBMCs or T cells enriched from blood (not recorded which). V usage is TRBV3-1 (or the pseudogene TRBV3-2) and J usage is TRBJ1-2, with D possibly matching TRBD1 (5 bases). This receptor was identified in a man aged 40-50 years with acute COVID-19. CDR3 loop: CASSQGMGRGYTF. CDR3 coding DNA: TGTGCCAGCAGCCAAGGGATGGGGCGTGGCTACACCTTC.